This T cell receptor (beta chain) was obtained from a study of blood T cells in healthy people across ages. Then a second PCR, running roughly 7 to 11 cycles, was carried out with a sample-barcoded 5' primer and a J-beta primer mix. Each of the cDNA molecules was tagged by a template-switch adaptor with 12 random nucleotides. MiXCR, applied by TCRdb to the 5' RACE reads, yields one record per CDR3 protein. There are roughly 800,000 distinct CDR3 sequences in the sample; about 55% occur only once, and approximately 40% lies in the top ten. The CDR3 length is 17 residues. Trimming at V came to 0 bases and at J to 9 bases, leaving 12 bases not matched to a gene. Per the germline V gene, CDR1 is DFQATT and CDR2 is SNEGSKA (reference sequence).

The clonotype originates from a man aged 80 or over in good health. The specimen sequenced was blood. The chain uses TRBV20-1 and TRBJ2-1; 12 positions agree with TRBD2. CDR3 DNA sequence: TGCAGTGCTAGAGATCTGAAGGGACTAGCGGGTGAAGGTGAGCAGTTCTTC. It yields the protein CSARDLKGLAGEGEQFF.